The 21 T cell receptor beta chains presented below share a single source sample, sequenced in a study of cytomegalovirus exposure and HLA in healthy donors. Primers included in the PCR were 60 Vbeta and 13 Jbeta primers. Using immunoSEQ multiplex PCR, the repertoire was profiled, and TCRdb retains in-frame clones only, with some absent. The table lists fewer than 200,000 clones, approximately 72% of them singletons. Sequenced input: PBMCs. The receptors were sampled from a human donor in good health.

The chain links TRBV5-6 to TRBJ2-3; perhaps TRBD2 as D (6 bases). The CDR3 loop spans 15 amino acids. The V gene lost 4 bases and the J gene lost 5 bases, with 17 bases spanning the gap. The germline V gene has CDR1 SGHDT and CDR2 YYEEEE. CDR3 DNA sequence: TGTGCCAGCAGCCCCGGGGCGGGGCAGGGAGATACGCAGTATTTT. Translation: CASSPGAGQGDTQYF.

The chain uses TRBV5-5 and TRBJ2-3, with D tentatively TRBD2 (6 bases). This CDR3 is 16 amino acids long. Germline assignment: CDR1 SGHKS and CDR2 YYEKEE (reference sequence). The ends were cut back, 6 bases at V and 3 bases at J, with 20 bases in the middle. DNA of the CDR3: TGTGCCAGCACCACTTTAGGAGGGTACTTAACAGATACGCAGTATTTT. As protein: CASTTLGGYLTDTQYF.

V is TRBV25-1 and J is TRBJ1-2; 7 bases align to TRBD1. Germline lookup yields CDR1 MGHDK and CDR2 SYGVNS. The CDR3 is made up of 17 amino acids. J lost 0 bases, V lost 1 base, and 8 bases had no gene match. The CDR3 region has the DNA TGTGCCAGCAGTGAATCGGGCAGGGGGGTCCCTAACTATGGCTACACCTTC. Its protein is CASSESGRGVPNYGYTF.

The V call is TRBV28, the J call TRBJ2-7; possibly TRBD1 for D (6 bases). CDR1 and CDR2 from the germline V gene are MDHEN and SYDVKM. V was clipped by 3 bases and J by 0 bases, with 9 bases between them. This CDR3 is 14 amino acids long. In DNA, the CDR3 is TGTGCCAGCAGTTTTAGACAGGTCTCCTACGAGCAGTACTTC. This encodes CASSFRQVSYEQYF.

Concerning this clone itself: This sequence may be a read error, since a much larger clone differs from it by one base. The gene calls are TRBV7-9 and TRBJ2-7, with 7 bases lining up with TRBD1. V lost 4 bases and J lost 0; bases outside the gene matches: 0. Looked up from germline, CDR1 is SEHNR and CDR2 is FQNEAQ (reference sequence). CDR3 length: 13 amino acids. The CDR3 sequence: CASSWDSSYEQYF. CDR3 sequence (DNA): TGTGCCAGCAGCTGGGACAGCTCCTACGAGCAGTACTTC.

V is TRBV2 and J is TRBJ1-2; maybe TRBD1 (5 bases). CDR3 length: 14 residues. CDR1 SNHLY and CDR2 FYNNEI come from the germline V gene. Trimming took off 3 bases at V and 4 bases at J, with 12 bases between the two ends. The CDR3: CASSEVDGGYGYTF. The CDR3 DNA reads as TGTGCCAGCAGTGAGGTCGACGGGGGCTATGGCTACACCTTC. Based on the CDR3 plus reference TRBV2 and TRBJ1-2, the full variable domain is EPEVTQTPSHQVTQMGQEVILRCVPISNHLYFYWYRQILGQKVEFLVSFYNNEISEKSEIFDDQFSVERPDGSNFTLKIRSTKLEDSAMYFCASSEVDGGYGYTFGSGTRLTVV.

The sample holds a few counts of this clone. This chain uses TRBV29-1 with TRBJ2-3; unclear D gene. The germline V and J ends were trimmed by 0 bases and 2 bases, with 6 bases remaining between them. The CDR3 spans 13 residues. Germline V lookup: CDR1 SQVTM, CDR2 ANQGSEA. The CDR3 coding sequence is TGCAGCGTTGAAGAGGCAGACACAGATACGCAGTATTTT. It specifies CSVEEADTDTQYF.

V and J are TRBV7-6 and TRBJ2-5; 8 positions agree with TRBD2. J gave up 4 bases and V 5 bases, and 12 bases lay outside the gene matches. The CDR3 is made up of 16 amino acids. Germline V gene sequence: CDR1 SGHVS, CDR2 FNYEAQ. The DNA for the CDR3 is TGTGCCAGCAGCCCGGGGATCGCGGGGGGAATAGAGACCCAGTACTTC. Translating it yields CASSPGIAGGIETQYF. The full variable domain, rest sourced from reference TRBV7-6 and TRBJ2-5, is GAGVSQSPRYKVTKRGQDVALRCDPISGHVSLYWYRQALGQGPEFLTYFNYEAQQDKSGLPNDRFSAERPEGSISTLTIQRTEQRDSAMYRCASSPGIAGGIETQYFGPGTRLLVL.

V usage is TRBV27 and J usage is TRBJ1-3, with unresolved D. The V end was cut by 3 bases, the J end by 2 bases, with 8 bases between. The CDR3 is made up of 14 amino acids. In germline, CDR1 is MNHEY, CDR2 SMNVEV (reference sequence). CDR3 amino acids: CASSLRETGNTIYF. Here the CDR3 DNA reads TGTGCCAGCAGTTTGAGGGAAACTGGAAACACCATATATTTT.

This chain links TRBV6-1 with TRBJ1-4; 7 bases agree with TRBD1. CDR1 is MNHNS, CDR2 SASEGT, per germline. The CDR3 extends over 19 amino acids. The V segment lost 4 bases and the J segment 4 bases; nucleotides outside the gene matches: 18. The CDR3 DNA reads TGTGCCAGCAGTGGCCTAGTTTCGGGGACAGTAATTGTTAATGAAAAACTGTTTTTT. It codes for CASSGLVSGTVIVNEKLFF.

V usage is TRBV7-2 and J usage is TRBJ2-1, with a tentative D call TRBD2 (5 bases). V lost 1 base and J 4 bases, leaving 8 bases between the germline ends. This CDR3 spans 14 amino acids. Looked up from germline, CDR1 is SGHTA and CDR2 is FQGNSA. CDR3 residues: CASSLVLVYNEQFF. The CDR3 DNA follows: TGTGCCAGCAGCTTAGTACTAGTTTACAATGAGCAGTTCTTC. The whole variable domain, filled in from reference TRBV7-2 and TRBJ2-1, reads GAGVSQSPSNKVTEKGKDVELRCDPISGHTALYWYRQSLGQGLEFLIYFQGNSAPDKSGLPSDRFSAERTGGSVSTLTIQRTQQEDSAVYLCASSLVLVYNEQFFGPGTRLTVL.

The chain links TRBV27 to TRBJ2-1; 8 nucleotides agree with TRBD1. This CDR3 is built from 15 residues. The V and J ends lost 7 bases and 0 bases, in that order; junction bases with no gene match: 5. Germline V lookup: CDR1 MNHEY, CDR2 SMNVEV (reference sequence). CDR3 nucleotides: TGTGCCAGCAACAGGGGGGCCCCCTCCTACAATGAGCAGTTCTTC. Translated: CASNRGAPSYNEQFF.

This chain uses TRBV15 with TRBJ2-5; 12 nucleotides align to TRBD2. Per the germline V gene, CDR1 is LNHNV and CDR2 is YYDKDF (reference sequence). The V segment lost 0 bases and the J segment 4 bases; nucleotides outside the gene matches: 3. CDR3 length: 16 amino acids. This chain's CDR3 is CATSREGTSGLETQYF. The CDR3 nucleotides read TGTGCCACCAGCAGAGAGGGGACTAGCGGGTTAGAGACCCAGTACTTC.

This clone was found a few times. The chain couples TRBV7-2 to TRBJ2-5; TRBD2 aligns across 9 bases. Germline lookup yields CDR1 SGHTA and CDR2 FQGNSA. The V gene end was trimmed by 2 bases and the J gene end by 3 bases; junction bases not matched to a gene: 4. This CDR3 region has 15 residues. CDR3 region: CASSLTLAGKETQYF. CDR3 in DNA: TGTGCCAGCAGCTTAACGCTAGCGGGGAAAGAGACCCAGTACTTC. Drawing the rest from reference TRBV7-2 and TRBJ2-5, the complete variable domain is GAGVSQSPSNKVTEKGKDVELRCDPISGHTALYWYRQSLGQGLEFLIYFQGNSAPDKSGLPSDRFSAERTGGSVSTLTIQRTQQEDSAVYLCASSLTLAGKETQYFGPGTRLLVL.

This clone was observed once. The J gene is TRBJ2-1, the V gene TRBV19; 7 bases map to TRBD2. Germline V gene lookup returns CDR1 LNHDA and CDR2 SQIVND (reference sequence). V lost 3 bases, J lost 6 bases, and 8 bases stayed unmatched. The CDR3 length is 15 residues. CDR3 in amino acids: CASSMALGRANEQFF. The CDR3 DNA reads TGTGCCAGTAGTATGGCCCTGGGGAGGGCCAATGAGCAGTTCTTC. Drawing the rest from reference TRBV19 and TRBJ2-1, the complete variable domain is DGGITQSPKYLFRKEGQNVTLSCEQNLNHDAMYWYRQDPGQGLRLIYYSQIVNDFQKGDIAEGYSVSREKKESFPLTVTSAQKNPTAFYLCASSMALGRANEQFFGPGTRLTVL.

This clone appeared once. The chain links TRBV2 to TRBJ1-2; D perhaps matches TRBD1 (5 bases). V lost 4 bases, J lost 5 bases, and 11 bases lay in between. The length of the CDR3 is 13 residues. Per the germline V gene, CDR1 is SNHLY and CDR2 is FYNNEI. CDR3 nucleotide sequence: TGTGCCAGCAGTGGCAGGGTAGTATATGGCTACACCTTC. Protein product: CASSGRVVYGYTF.

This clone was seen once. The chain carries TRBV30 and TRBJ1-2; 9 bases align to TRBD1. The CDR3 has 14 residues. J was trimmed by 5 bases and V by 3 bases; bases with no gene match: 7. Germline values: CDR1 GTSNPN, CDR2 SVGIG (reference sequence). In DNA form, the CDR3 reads TGTGCCTGGAGCACAGGGGGCGCTTTTTATGGCTACACCTTC. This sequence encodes CAWSTGGAFYGYTF.

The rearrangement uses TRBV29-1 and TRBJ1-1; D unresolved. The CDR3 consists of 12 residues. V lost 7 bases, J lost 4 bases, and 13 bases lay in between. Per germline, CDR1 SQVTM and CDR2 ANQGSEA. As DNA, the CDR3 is TGCAGCGCTCGAACGGCGGGCACTGAAGCTTTCTTT. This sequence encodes CSARTAGTEAFF.

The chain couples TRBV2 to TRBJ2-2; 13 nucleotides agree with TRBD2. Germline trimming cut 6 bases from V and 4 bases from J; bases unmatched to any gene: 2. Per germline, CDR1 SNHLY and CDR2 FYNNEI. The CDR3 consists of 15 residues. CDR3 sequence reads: CASRGLAGATGELFF. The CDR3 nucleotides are TGTGCCAGCAGAGGACTAGCGGGGGCCACCGGGGAGCTGTTTTTT.

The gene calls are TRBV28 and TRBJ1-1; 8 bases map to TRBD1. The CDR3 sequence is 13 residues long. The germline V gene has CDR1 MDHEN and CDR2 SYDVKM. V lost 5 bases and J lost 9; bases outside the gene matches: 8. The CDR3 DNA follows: TGTGCCAGCAGTCTAACAGGGGGAGGTAAAGCTTTCTTT. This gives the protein CASSLTGGGKAFF. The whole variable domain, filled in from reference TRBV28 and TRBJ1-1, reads DVKVTQSSRYLVKRTGEKVFLECVQDMDHENMFWYRQDPGLGLRLIYFSYDVKMKEKGDIPEGYSVSREKKERFSLILESASTNQTSMYLCASSLTGGGKAFFGQGTRLTVV.

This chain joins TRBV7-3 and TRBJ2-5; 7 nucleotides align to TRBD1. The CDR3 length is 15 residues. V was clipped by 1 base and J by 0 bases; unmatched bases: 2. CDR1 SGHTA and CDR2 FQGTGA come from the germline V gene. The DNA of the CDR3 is TGTGCCAGCAGCTTAAATACAGGGGACCAAGAGACCCAGTACTTC. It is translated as CASSLNTGDQETQYF. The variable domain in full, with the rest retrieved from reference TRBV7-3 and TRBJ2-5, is GAGVSQTPSNKVTEKGKYVELRCDPISGHTALYWYRQSLGQGPEFLIYFQGTGAADDSGLPNDRFFAVRPEGSVSTLKIQRTERGDSAVYLCASSLNTGDQETQYFGPGTRLLVL.